This TCR beta chain was observed in a study of T cell responses to AZD1222 COVID-19 vaccine. Turning to the study itself: Second-dose schedules of about 4 or about 12 weeks were combined.

Profiled with immunoSEQ multiplex PCR; TCRdb holds only in-frame clones, not every one. The table records under 140,000 clones, 81% of them present only once. Turning to this clone: Its antigen is still unknown.

The CDR3 runs 16 residues. From germline, CDR1 is MGHRA and CDR2 YSYEKL. V lost 3 bases to trimming and J lost 7 bases; unmatched junction nucleotides: 9. Regarding the study as a whole: At study baseline, merely five or six AZD1222 recipients were seropositive. Donors in the cohort were predominantly white British and more often female, and clonal diversity was possibly underestimated. Of spike-specific TCRs, nearly half reportedly target regions left unmutated in variants.

The sequenced sample was peripheral blood, obtained on day 0 of AZD1222 vaccination. The sequence derives from an adult in good health. The chain couples TRBV4-1 to TRBJ1-6, with 7 nucleotides matching TRBD1. The DNA for the CDR3 is TGCGCCAGCAGCCAGGGGCCCGGGGACAGAAATTCACCCCTCCACTTT. Translated: CASSQGPGDRNSPLHF.